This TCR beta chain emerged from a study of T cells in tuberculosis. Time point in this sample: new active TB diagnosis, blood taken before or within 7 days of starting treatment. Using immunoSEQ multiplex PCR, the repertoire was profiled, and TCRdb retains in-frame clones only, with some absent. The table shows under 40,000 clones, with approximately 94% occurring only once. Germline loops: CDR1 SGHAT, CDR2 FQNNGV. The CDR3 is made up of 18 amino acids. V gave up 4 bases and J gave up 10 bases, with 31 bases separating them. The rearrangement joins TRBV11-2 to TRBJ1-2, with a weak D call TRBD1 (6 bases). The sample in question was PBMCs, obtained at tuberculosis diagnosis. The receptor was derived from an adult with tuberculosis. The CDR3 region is CASSSPGGGPRQIPDYTF. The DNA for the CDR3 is TGTGCCAGCAGCTCCCCCGGGGGGGGCCCGAGACAAATTCCGGACTACACCTTC.